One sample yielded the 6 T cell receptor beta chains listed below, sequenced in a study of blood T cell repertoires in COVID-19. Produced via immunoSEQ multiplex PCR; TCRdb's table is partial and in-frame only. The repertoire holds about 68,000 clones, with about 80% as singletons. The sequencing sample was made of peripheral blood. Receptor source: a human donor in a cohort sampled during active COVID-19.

Written as DNA, the CDR3 is TGTGCCAGCAGCGGAGGATGGGACAGATTAACCTACGAGCAGTACTTC. Its translation: CASSGGWDRLTYEQYF. This chain uses TRBV11-2 with TRBJ2-7; 7 bases fit TRBD1. The junction had 12 bases not matched to a gene; V was cut back by 5 bases and J by 2 bases. Germline values: CDR1 SGHAT, CDR2 FQNNGV. This CDR3 has 16 residues.

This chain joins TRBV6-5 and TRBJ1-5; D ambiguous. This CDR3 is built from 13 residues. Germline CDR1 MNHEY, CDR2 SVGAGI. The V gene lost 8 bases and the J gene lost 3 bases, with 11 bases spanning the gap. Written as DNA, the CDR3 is TGTGCCAGCGTCGAACAGAACAATCAGCCCCAGCATTTT. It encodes CASVEQNNQPQHF.

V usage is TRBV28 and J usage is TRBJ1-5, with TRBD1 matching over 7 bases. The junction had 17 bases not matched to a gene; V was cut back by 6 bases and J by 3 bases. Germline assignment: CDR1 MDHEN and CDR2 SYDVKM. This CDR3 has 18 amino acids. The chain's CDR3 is CASRLYGKGQLFNQPQHF. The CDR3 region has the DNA TGTGCCAGCAGACTTTACGGGAAGGGACAGCTGTTCAATCAGCCCCAGCATTTT.

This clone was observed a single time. CDR3 region: CASQTGQGLTGELFF. The CDR3 nucleotides are TGCGCCAGCCAGACCGGACAGGGACTCACCGGGGAGCTGTTTTTT. The rearrangement uses TRBV5-1 and TRBJ2-2; 8 nucleotides agree with TRBD1. Germline V gene lookup returns CDR1 SGHRS and CDR2 YFSETQ. This CDR3 region has 15 residues. Losses at the gene ends were 7 bases for V and 4 bases for J; bases not matched to a gene: 9.

The CDR3 DNA sequence: TGCGCCAGCAGCCAGGACCTAGCCGGGACAGGATCTAATGAAAAACTGTTTTTT. This translates into CASSQDLAGTGSNEKLFF. The chain recombines TRBV4-3 with TRBJ1-4, with TRBD1 matching over 8 bases. This CDR3 is 18 amino acids long. The germline CDR1 and CDR2 sequences are LGHNA and YSLEER. The junction had 12 bases not matched to a gene; V was cut back by 3 bases and J by 3 bases.

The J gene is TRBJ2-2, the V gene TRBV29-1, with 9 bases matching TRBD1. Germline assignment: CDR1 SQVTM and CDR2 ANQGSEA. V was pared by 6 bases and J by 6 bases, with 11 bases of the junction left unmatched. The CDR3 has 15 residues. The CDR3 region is CSVQGTGQGAGELFF. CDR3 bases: TGCAGCGTACAAGGGACAGGGCAGGGGGCCGGGGAGCTGTTTTTT.